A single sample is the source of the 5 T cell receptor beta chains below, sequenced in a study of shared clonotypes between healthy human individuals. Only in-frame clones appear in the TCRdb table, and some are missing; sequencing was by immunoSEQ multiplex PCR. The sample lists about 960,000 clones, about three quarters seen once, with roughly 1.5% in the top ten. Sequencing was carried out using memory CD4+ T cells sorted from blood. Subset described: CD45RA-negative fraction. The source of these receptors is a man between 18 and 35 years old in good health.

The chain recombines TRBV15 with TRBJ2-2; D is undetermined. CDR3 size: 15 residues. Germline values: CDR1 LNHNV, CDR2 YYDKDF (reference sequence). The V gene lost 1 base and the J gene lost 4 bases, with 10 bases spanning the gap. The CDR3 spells CATSRAGVATGELFF. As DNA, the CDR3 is TGTGCCACCAGCAGAGCTGGGGTTGCCACCGGGGAGCTGTTTTTT.

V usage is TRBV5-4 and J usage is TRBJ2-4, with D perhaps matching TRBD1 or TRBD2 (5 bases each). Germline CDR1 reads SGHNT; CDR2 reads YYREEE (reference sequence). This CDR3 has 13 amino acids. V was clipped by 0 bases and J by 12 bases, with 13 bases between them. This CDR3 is CASSLGPGLAQYF. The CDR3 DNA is TGTGCCAGCAGCTTGGGACCAGGGCTAGCTCAGTACTTC.

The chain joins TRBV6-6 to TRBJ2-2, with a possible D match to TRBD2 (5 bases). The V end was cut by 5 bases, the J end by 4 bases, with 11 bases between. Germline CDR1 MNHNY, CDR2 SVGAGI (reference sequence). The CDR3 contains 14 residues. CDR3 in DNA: TGTGCCAGCAGTATCTACGAGGGCACCGGGGAGCTGTTTTTT. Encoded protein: CASSIYEGTGELFF.

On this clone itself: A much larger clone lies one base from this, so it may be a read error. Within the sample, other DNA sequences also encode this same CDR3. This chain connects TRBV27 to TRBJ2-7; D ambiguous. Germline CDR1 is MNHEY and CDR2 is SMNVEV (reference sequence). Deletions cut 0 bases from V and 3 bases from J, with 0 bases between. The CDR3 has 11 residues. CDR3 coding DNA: TGTGCCAGCAGTTTATCCTACGAGCAGTACTTC. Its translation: CASSLSYEQYF.

The CDR3 spells CASSFYPGADVYGYTF. The CDR3, as DNA: TGTGCCAGCAGCTTCTACCCCGGAGCAGATGTTTATGGCTACACCTTC. This sequence joins TRBV7-9 and TRBJ1-2; D is unresolved. Germline CDR1 SEHNR, CDR2 FQNEAQ (reference sequence). V was trimmed by 3 bases and J by 5 bases, leaving 19 bases between them. CDR3 length: 16 residues.